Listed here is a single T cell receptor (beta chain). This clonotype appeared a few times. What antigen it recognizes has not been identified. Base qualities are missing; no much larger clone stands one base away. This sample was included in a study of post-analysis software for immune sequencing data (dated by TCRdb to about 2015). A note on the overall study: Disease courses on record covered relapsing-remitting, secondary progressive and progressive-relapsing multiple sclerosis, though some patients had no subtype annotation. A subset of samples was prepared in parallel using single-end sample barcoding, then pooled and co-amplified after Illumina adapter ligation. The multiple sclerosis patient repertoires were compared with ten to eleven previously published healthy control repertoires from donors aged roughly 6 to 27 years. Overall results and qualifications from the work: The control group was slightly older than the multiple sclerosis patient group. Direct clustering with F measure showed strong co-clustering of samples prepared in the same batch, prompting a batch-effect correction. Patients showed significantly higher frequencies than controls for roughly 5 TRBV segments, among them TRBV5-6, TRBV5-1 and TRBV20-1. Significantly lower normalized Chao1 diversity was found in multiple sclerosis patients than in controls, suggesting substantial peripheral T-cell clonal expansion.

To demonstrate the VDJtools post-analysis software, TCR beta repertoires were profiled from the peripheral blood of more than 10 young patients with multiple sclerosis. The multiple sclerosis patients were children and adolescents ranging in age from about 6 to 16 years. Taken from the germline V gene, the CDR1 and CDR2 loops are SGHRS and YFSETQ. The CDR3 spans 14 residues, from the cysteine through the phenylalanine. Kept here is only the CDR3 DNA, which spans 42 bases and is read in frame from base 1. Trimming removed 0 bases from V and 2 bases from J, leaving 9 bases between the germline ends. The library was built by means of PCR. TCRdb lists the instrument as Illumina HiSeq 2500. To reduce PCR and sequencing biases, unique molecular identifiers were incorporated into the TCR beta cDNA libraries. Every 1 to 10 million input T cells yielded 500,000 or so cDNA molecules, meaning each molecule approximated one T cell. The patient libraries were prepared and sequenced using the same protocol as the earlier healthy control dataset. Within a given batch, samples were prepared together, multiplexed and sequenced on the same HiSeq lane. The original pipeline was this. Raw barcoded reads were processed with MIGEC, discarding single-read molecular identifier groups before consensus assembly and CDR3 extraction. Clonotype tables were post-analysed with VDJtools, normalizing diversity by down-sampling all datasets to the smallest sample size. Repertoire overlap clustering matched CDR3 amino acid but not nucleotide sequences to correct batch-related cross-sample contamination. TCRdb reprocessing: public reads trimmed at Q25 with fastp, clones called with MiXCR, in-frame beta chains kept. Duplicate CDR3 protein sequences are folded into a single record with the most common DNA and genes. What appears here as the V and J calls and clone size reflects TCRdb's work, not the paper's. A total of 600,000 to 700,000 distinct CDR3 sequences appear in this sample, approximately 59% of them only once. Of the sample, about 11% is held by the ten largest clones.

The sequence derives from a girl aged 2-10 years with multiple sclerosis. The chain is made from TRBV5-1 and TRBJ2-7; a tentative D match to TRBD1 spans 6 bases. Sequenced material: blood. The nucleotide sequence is TGCGCCAGCAGCTTGGCCAGGGGAACCTACGAGCAGTACTTC. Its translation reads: CASSLARGTYEQYF. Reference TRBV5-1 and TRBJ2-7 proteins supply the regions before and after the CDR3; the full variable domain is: KAGVTQTPRYLIKTRGQQVTLSCSPISGHRSVSWYQQTPGQGLQFLFEYFSETQRNKGNFPGRFSGRQFSNSRSEMNVSTLELGDSALYLCASSLARGTYEQYFGPGTRLTVT.